The 20 T cell receptor beta chains below come from one sample, sequenced in a study of blood T cells in healthy people across ages. Next came a second PCR, run for about 7 to 12 cycles, which used a sample-barcoded 5' primer along with a J-beta primer mix. One entry per CDR3 protein, called by TCRdb with MiXCR from the 5' RACE reads. The sample holds 1.5 million to 2 million distinct CDR3 sequences, around 42% seen once. The sequenced sample consisted of blood. These receptor sequences come from a human donor in good health.

V gene TRBV10-3 combines with J gene TRBJ2-1, with D perhaps TRBD1 or TRBD2 (5 bases each). Germline V lookup: CDR1 ENHRY, CDR2 SYGVKD. The ends were cut back, 8 bases at V and 7 bases at J, with 15 bases in the middle. This CDR3 comprises 13 residues. The CDR3 region is CAIGDPTFNEQFF. CDR3 coding DNA: TGTGCCATCGGGGACCCCACTTTTAATGAGCAGTTCTTC.

As for this clonotype: One junction end disagrees with the germline gene, perhaps due to a read error. The chain has TRBV20-1 and TRBJ2-1; TRBD1 aligns across 8 bases. The CDR3 has 16 residues. Per the germline V gene, CDR1 is DFQATT and CDR2 is SNEGSKA (reference sequence). The CDR3 DNA reads TGCAGTGCTAGAGATGGGTGGACAGGGTATTACAGTGAGCAGTTCTTC. Its protein is CSARDGWTGYYSEQFF.

This chain uses TRBV6-2 or TRBV6-3 with TRBJ2-1; TRBD1 matches 7 bases. Germline CDR1 reads MNHEY; CDR2 reads SVGEGT. Unmatched junction bases numbered 7, after V lost 5 bases and J lost 6 bases. The CDR3 runs to 14 residues. The CDR3 loop is CASSPGTEGNEQFF. For the CDR3, the DNA is TGTGCCAGCAGTCCCGGGACAGAGGGCAATGAGCAGTTCTTC.

The table lists this clonotype with a few counts. The rearrangement links TRBV6-5 to TRBJ1-2, with 8 bases matching TRBD1. With V trimmed by 6 bases and J by 7 bases, 7 bases remained unmatched. CDR1 is MNHEY and CDR2 is SVGAGI in the germline V gene. CDR3 size: 13 residues. The CDR3 reads CASRPQGASGYTF. CDR3 bases: TGTGCCAGCAGACCCCAGGGGGCGAGTGGCTACACCTTC.

The J gene is TRBJ2-3, the V gene TRBV7-3; 9 bases match TRBD2. CDR3 length: 15 residues. Germline V gives CDR1 SGHTA, CDR2 FQGTGA. The junction had 8 bases not matched to a gene; V was cut back by 6 bases and J by 4 bases. CDR3 nucleotide sequence: TGTGCCAGCAGTTCAATAGCGGGGGAGCCAGATACGCAGTATTTT. Translated: CASSSIAGEPDTQYF.

About this clonotype itself: Compared with germline, one end of the junction differs, possibly owing to a read error. The chain uses TRBV24-1 and TRBJ2-3; tentative D call: TRBD2 (6 bases). There are 15 residues in the CDR3. The germline gives CDR1 KGHDR, CDR2 SFDVKD. The CDR3 loop is CAASDSAGSGITQYF. CDR3 DNA sequence: TGTGCCGCCAGTGATTCAGCGGGCTCAGGGATAACGCAGTATTTT.

This clonotype was observed a few times. The V and J genes are TRBV9 and TRBJ2-5, with a tentative D call TRBD1 (7 bases). The CDR3 length is 13 residues. The V end was cut by 4 bases, the J end by 7 bases, with 14 bases between. Germline V gene data show CDR1 as SGDLS and CDR2 as YYNGEE. DNA of the CDR3: TGTGCCAGCAGCCCACGACAGGGAGGGACCCAGTACTTC. Its translation: CASSPRQGGTQYF.

On this clonotype itself: Sequence at one end of the junction differs from germline and may be a read error. V usage is TRBV30 and J usage is TRBJ1-2, with D unresolved. Germline-derived CDR1 and CDR2 are GTSNPN and SVGIG (reference sequence). The CDR3 totals 12 residues. The CDR3 bases are TGTGCCTGGACCCCCGGGATCTATGGCCACACCTTC. Translating it yields CAWTPGIYGHTF.

The chain has TRBV5-1 and TRBJ2-1, with 10 bases that match TRBD1. The V and J ends lost 0 bases and 7 bases, in that order; junction bases with no gene match: 13. CDR3 size: 18 residues. The germline V gene encodes CDR1 SGHRS and CDR2 YFSETQ. The CDR3 sequence: CASSLVLGLGQGRNEQFF. The DNA for the CDR3 is TGCGCCAGCAGCTTGGTCCTAGGTTTGGGACAGGGGAGGAATGAGCAGTTCTTC.

The V and J genes are TRBV5-1 and TRBJ2-4; D ambiguous. With 0 bases removed from V and 7 bases from J, the gap between germline ends came to 17 bases. This CDR3 contains 16 residues. CDR1 SGHRS and CDR2 YFSETQ come from the germline V gene. Here the CDR3 DNA reads TGCGCCAGCAGCTTGGAGATCGGGTTTGTAGGGAACATTCAGTACTTC. The encoded protein is CASSLEIGFVGNIQYF.

This clonotype was counted many times. The gene calls are TRBV11-1 and TRBJ2-1; D call uncertain. Germline loops: CDR1 SGHAT, CDR2 FQDESV (reference sequence). V dropped 5 bases and J dropped 8 bases, with 10 bases sitting between them. This CDR3 region has 12 residues. For the CDR3, the DNA is TGTGCCAGCAGCATCCGACGGGATGAGCAGTTCTTC. Amino acids: CASSIRRDEQFF. Full variable domain (rest looked up from reference TRBV11-1 and TRBJ2-1): EAEVAQSPRYKITEKSQAVAFWCDPISGHATLYWYRQILGQGPELLVQFQDESVVDDSQLPKDRFSAERLKGVDSTLKIQPAELGDSAMYLCASSIRRDEQFFGPGTRLTVL.

V is TRBV12-3 or TRBV12-4 and J is TRBJ2-1; 7 bases agree with TRBD2. The junction had 12 bases not matched to a gene; V was cut back by 3 bases and J by 4 bases. The CDR3 consists of 17 residues. CDR3: CASSFPPGGGPYNEQFF. DNA of the CDR3: TGTGCCAGCAGTTTTCCCCCTGGCGGGGGTCCTTACAATGAGCAGTTCTTC.

This clonotype was seen a few times. The V call is TRBV15, the J call TRBJ2-3; 10 positions match TRBD2. Unmatched junction bases numbered 6, after V lost 6 bases and J lost 6 bases. This CDR3 has 14 residues. Germline loops: CDR1 LNHNV, CDR2 YYDKDF (reference sequence). This CDR3 is CATRASGGTDTQYF. The DNA of the CDR3 is TGTGCCACCAGGGCTAGCGGGGGTACGGATACGCAGTATTTT.

Turning to this clonotype: At one boundary the junction diverges from the germline segment, which might be a read error. The chain has TRBV2 and TRBJ1-5; D is unclear. The CDR3 sequence is 15 residues long. Germline V gene data show CDR1 as SNHLY and CDR2 as FYNNEI. The CDR3 DNA reads TGTACCAGCAGTGAATATGATCCCCCCAATCAGCCCCAGCATTTT. Translation gives CTSSEYDPPNQPQHF.

This clonotype appeared a few times. The chain employs TRBV6-1 and TRBJ2-3; D is undetermined. Germline values: CDR1 MNHNS, CDR2 SASEGT. Trimming shortened V by 3 bases and J by 1 base, and 8 bases separated the two germline ends. The length of the CDR3 is 14 residues. The CDR3: CASSDPPGTDTQYF. In nucleotides, the CDR3 is TGTGCCAGCAGTGATCCCCCGGGCACAGATACGCAGTATTTT.

Details on this clonotype: Germline is not matched at one junction end, which may reflect a read error. The V and J genes are TRBV29-1 and TRBJ2-3; 8 bases map to TRBD2. The CDR3 has 15 amino acids. Germline CDR1 SQVTM, CDR2 ANQGSEA. CDR3 in amino acids: CCVAGSLLSTDTQYF. For the CDR3, the DNA is TGCTGCGTAGCGGGGAGTCTCCTTAGCACAGATACGCAGTATTTT.

The chain couples TRBV10-3 to TRBJ1-2; D gene unclear. CDR1 is ENHRY and CDR2 is SYGVKD in the germline V gene. V gave up 7 bases and J gave up 0 bases, with 6 bases separating them. CDR3 size: 12 residues. CDR3 sequence reads: CAITDTNYGYTF. The CDR3 coding sequence is TGTGCCATCACGGATACTAACTATGGCTACACCTTC.

This clonotype was counted a few times. The rearrangement joins TRBV14 to TRBJ1-2; D is uncertain. CDR1 and CDR2 from the germline V gene are SGHDN and FVKESK. CDR3 size: 13 residues. Trimming removed 0 bases from V and 4 bases from J, with 6 bases in between. Written as DNA, the CDR3 is TGTGCCAGCAGCCAAGAAAGTTTCTATGGCTACACCTTC. Translating gives CASSQESFYGYTF. Filled out from reference TRBV14 and TRBJ1-2, the complete variable domain reads EAGVTQFPSHSVIEKGQTVTLRCDPISGHDNLYWYRRVMGKEIKFLLHFVKESKQDESGMPNNRFLAERTGGTYSTLKVQPAELEDSGVYFCASSQESFYGYTFGSGTRLTVV.

The V call is TRBV2, the J call TRBJ2-1; D call uncertain. Trimming left V 6 bases short and J 2 bases short, with 14 bases between. CDR3 length equals 15 residues. CDR1 and CDR2 (germline): SNHLY, FYNNEI. CDR3 nucleotides: TGTGCCAGCAGCACCCCAGAGAATACCTACAATGAGCAGTTCTTC. Translated, it gives CASSTPENTYNEQFF.

This clonotype was detected only a few times. The chain links TRBV9 to TRBJ2-1, with D uncertain. Germline V gives CDR1 SGDLS, CDR2 YYNGEE. V was trimmed by 4 bases and J by 8 bases, leaving 13 bases between them. The CDR3 spans 13 residues. CDR3 DNA: TGTGCCAGCAGCCCGGGTCCTAGGGATGAGCAGTTCTTC. This sequence encodes CASSPGPRDEQFF.